The 6 T cell receptor beta chains presented below share a single source sample, sequenced in a study of blood T cells in healthy people across ages. A second about 6 to 11 cycle PCR used barcoded and J-beta primers. Each CDR3 protein is one row after TCRdb ran MiXCR on the 5' RACE reads. The table has 800,000 or so distinct CDR3 sequences, roughly 25% seen once. A further study also used this sample, focusing on T cells of mothers and their children.

The material sequenced was blood. These receptors were collected from a boy aged 5-17 years in good health.

The chain is built from TRBV4-3 and TRBJ2-1; the D gene is possibly TRBD2 (5 bases). The end of the DNA aligns better with TRBJ2-7, so the J call may be wrong. This CDR3 spans 13 amino acids. The germline V gene encodes CDR1 LGHNA and CDR2 YSLEER. CDR3 DNA sequence: TGCGCCAGCAGCCAAATCGGGTCGGGGGAGCAGTACTTC. Amino acid sequence: CASSQIGSGEQYF.

The rearrangement joins TRBV27 to TRBJ2-7; the D gene is possibly TRBD2 (5 bases). Germline CDR1 is MNHEY and CDR2 is SMNVEV (reference sequence). V was shortened by 6 bases and J by 3 bases, with 15 bases between the two germline ends. The CDR3 extends over 14 amino acids. CDR3 in DNA: TGTGCCAGCAGCCGGGATCTCTTCGACTACGAGCAGTACTTC. Its translation: CASSRDLFDYEQYF.

This clonotype has more than one count but fewer than ten. The V and J genes are TRBV24-1 and TRBJ2-3; D might be TRBD1 (6 bases). V gave up 4 bases and J gave up 0 bases, with 13 bases separating them. Per germline, CDR1 KGHDR and CDR2 SFDVKD. CDR3 length: 16 residues. The DNA for the CDR3 is TGTGCCACCAGTGACCCGACAGGCTCTAGCACAGATACGCAGTATTTT. It translates to CATSDPTGSSTDTQYF.

This clonotype was observed a handful of times. The CDR3 loop reads CASSRDREEAFF. The CDR3 DNA follows: TGTGCCAGCAGCAGGGACAGGGAGGAAGCTTTCTTT. V gene TRBV7-8 combines with J gene TRBJ1-1; TRBD1 matches 9 bases. V was pared by 5 bases and J by 8 bases, with 3 bases of the junction left unmatched. Germline V lookup: CDR1 SGHVS, CDR2 FQNEAQ. This CDR3 comprises 12 residues.

This chain uses TRBV28 with TRBJ2-4; a weak D match, TRBD1 (6 bases). This CDR3 spans 17 amino acids. Germline CDR1 is MDHEN and CDR2 is SYDVKM. Deletions cut 4 bases from V and 0 bases from J, with 16 bases between. CDR3 DNA sequence: TGTGCCAGCAGTTGGCCAGGGGCGGGTCTAGCCAAAAACATTCAGTACTTC. Translated, it gives CASSWPGAGLAKNIQYF.

In this sample, this clonotype turned up a few times. The V and J genes are TRBV20-1 and TRBJ2-7; 9 bases line up with TRBD2. The tail of the sequence fits TRBJ2-5 better, so the J call may be wrong. The CDR3 has 15 amino acids. Germline CDR1 is DFQATT and CDR2 is SNEGSKA (reference sequence). CDR3 sequence (DNA): TGCAGTGCTAGCAGCTCGCGGGGGGGCTCAGAGACCCAGTACTTC. Translated, it gives CSASSSRGGSETQYF.